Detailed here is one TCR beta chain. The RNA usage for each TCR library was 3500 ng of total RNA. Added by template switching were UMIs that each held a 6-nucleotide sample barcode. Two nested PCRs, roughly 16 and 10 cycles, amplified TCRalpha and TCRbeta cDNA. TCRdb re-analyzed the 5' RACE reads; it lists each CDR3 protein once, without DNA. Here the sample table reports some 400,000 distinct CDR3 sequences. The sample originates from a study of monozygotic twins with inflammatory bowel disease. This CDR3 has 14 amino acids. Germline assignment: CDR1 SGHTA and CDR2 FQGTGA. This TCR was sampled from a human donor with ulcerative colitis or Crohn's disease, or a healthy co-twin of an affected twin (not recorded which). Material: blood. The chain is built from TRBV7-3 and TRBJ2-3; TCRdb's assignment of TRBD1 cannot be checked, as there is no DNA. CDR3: CASSLLGHTDTQYF. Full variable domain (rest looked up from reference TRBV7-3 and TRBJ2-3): GAGVSQTPSNKVTEKGKYVELRCDPISGHTALYWYRQSLGQGPEFLIYFQGTGAADDSGLPNDRFFAVRPEGSVSTLKIQRTERGDSAVYLCASSLLGHTDTQYFGPGTRLTVL.